This T cell receptor beta chain is from a study of tumor-infiltrating lymphocytes in primary liver carcinoma. Without any cell sorting, about 19-32 mg of bulk tissue yielded co-extracted RNA and DNA. Comments on this clonotype: One junction end disagrees with the germline gene, perhaps due to a read error.

CDR3 length: 15 amino acids. Germline V gene data show CDR1 as SGHAT and CDR2 as FQDESV (reference sequence). Constant-region priming of around 530 ng total RNA yielded TCR beta cDNA. The TCR beta library was amplified through three nested multiplex PCR rounds in a modified ARM-PCR procedure. Two initial PCR rounds of about 11 cycles each paired TRBV1-TRBV30 forward primers with a C-beta reverse primer. TCRdb reanalysed the multiplex PCR reads using MiXCR and keeps one entry per CDR3 protein. The sample has 99,000 or so distinct CDR3 sequences; roughly 85% are singletons. The clonotype originates from a man aged 40-49 years with primary liver carcinoma and hepatitis B virus infection. The sequenced material came from liver tumor tissue from sampling region 3. Subset indicated: tumor region T3, left-lateral pole. V is TRBV11-1 and J is TRBJ2-3; maybe TRBD1 (6 bases). CDR3 loop: CASSLPGESTDTQYF. In DNA form, the CDR3 reads TGTGCTAGCAGTTTGCCAGGGGAGAGCACAGATACGCAGTATTTT.